A single sample gave rise to the 3 T cell receptor beta chains below, sequenced in a study of T cells in women clearing cervical HPV infection. Sequenced by immunoSEQ multiplex PCR; TCRdb stores in-frame clones only, minus some. The repertoire table contains 18,000 or so clones. Sequencing input: blood buffy coat. The receptors come from a woman between 18 and 70 years old with a cervical HPV16 infection that either progressed to CIN3+ or cleared (not recorded which).

About this clone: The read falls 3 residues short of the CDR3 end, and the missing part is taken from the germline J gene. The gene calls are TRBV2 and TRBJ1-1; TRBD1 might be the D (6 bases). Trimming removed 6 bases at V and 0 bases at J, with 11 bases between. CDR3 length: 14 amino acids. From germline, CDR1 is SNHLY and CDR2 FYNNEI. The part of the CDR3 DNA that was read is TGTGCCAGCAGCGGGACAAACATGAACACTGAA. It is translated as CASSGTNMNTE. The entire CDR3 is CASSGTNMNTEAFF. Full variable domain (rest looked up from reference TRBV2 and TRBJ1-1): EPEVTQTPSHQVTQMGQEVILRCVPISNHLYFYWYRQILGQKVEFLVSFYNNEISEKSEIFDDQFSVERPDGSNFTLKIRSTKLEDSAMYFCASSGTNMNTEAFFGQGTRLTVV.

As concerns this clone: The CDR3 end falls 3 residues outside the read, so it is completed with the germline J gene. J is TRBJ2-1 and V is TRBV20-1, with D uncertain. V was shortened by 5 bases and J by 0 bases, with 11 bases between the two germline ends. Germline loops: CDR1 DFQATT, CDR2 SNEGSKA (reference sequence). The CDR3 extends over 14 amino acids. The CDR3 is CSAAAADSYNEQFF. The sequenced CDR3 bases are TGCAGTGCTGCGGCAGCCGACTCCTACAATGAG.

A word on this clone: The CDR3 end is not reached by the read, which stops 3 residues before it; the germline J gene fills it in. The chain recombines TRBV5-1 with TRBJ2-7; D possibly corresponds to TRBD1 (6 bases). In germline, CDR1 is SGHRS, CDR2 YFSETQ. With 3 bases removed from V and 1 base from J, the gap between germline ends came to 23 bases. The CDR3 sequence is 18 residues long. CDR3 DNA (partial): TGCGCCAGCAGCTCGAAACAGGGTTCTAAAACCAGTTCCTACGAG. Residues: CASSSKQGSKTSSYE. The entire CDR3 sequence reads CASSSKQGSKTSSYEQYF.